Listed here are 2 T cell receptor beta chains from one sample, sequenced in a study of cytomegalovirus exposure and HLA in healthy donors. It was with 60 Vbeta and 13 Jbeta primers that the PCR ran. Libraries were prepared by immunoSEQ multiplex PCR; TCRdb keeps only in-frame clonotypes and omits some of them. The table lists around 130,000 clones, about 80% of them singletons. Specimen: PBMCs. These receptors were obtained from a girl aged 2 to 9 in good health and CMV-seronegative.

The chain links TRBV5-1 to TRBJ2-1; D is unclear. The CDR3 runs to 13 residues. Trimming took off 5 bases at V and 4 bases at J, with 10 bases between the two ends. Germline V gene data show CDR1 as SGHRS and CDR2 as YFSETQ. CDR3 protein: CASRYDMYNEQFF. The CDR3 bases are TGCGCCAGCAGATATGACATGTACAATGAGCAGTTCTTC.

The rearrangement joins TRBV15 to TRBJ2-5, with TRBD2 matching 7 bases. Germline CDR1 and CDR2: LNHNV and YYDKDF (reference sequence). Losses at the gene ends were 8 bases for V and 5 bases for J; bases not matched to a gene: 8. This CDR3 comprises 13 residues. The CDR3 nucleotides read TGTGCCACCGGGGGGGGGTTTTCGGAGACCCAGTACTTC. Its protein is CATGGGFSETQYF.